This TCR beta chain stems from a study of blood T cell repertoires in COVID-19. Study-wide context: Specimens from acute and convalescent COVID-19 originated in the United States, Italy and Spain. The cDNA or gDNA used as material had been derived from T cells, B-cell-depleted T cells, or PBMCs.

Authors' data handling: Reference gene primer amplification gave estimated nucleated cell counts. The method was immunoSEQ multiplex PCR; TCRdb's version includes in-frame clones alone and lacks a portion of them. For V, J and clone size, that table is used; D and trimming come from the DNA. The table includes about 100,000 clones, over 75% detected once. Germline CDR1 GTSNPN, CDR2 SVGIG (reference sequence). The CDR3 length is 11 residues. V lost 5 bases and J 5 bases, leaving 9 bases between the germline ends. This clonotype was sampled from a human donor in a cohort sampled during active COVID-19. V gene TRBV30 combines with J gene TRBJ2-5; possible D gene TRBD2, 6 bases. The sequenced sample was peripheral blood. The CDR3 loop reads CAWAGKETQYF. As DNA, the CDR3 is TGTGCCTGGGCGGGAAAGGAGACCCAGTACTTC.